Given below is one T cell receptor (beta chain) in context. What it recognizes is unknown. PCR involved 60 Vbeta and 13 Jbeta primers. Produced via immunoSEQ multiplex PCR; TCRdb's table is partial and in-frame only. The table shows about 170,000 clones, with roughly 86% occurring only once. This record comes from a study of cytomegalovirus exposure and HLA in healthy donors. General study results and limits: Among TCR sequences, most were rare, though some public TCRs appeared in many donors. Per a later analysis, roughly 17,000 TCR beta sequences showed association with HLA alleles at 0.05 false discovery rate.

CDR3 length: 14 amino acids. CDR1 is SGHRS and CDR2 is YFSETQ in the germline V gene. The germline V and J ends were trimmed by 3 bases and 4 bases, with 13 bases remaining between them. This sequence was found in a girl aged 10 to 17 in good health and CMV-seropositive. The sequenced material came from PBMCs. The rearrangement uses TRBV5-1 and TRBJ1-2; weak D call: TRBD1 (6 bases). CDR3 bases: TGCGCCAGCAGCTCCAACAGGGATTCCTATGGCTACACCTTC. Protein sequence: CASSSNRDSYGYTF.